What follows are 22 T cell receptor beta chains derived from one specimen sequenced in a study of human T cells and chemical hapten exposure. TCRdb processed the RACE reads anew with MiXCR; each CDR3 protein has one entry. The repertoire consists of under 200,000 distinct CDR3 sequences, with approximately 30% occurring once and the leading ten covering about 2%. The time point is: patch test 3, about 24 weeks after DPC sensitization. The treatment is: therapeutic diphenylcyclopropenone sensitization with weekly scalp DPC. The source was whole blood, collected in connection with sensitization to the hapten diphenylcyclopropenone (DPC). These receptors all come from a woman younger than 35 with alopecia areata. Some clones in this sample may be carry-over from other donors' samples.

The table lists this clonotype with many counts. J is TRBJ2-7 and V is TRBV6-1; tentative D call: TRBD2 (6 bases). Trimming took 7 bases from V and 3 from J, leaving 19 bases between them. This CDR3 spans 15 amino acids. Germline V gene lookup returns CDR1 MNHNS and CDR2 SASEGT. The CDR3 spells CASNPNRDFYYEQYF. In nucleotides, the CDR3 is TGTGCCAGCAACCCAAACCGGGACTTCTACTACGAGCAGTACTTC.

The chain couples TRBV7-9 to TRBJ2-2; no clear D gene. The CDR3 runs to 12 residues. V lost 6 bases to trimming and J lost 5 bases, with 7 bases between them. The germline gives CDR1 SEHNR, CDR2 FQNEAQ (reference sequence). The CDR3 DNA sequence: TGTGCCAGCAGGATGGGGACCGGGGAGCTGTTTTTT. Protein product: CASRMGTGELFF. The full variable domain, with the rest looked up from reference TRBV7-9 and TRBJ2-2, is DTGVSQNPRHKITKRGQNVTFRCDPISEHNRLYWYRQTLGQGPEFLTYFQNEAQLEKSRLLSDRFSAERPKGSFSTLEIQRTEQGDSAMYLCASRMGTGELFFGEGSRLTVL.

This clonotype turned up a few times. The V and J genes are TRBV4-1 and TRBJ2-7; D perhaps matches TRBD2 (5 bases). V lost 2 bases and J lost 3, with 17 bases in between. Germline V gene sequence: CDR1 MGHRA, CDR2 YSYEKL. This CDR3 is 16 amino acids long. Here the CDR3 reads CASSQYPGRSGYEQYF. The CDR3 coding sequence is TGCGCCAGCAGCCAATACCCCGGACGGAGCGGCTACGAGCAGTACTTC.

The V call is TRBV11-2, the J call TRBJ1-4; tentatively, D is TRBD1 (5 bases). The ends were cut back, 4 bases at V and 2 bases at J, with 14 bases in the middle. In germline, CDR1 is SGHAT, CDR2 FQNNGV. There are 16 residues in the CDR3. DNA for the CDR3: TGTGCCAGCAGCTCTCCGGGGCTTCGGACTAATGAAAAACTGTTTTTT. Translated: CASSSPGLRTNEKLFF.

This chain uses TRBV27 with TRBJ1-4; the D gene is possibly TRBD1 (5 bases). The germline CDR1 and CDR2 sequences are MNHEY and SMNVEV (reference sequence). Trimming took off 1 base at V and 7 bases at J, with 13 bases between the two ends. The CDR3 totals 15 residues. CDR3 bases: TGTGCCAGCAGTTTATACGGGGGGGATGGTGAAAAACTGTTTTTT. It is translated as CASSLYGGDGEKLFF.

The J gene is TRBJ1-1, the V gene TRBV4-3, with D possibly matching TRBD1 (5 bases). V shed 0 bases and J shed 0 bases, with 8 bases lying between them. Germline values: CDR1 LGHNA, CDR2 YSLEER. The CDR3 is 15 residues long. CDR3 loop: CASSQEEGMNTEAFF. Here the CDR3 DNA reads TGCGCCAGCAGCCAAGAGGAGGGGATGAACACTGAAGCTTTCTTT.

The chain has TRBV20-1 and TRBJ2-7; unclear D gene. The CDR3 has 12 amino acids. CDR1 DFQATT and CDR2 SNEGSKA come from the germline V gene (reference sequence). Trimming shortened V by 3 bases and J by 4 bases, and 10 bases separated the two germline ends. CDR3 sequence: CSASRSTYEQYF. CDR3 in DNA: TGCAGTGCTAGTAGGTCGACTTACGAGCAGTACTTC.

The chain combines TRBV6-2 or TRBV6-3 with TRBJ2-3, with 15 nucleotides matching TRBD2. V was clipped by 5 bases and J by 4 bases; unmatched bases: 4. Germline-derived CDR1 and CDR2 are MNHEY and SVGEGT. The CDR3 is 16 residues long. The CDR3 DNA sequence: TGTGCCAGCAGTCCCTGGACTAGCGGGGGGGCAGATACGCAGTATTTT. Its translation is CASSPWTSGGADTQYF.

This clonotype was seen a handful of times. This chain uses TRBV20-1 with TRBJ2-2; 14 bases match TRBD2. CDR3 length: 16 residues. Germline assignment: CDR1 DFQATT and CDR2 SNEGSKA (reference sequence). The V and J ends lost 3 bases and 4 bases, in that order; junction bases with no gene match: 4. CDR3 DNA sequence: TGCAGTGCTAGTGGACTAGCGGGGGGATTCACCGGGGAGCTGTTTTTT. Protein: CSASGLAGGFTGELFF.

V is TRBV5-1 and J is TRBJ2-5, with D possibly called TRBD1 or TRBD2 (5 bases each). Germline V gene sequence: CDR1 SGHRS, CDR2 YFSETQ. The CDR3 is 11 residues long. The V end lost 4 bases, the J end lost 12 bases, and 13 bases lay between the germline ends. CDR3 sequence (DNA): TGCGCCAGCAGCGAGGGACCGGAAAAGTACTTC. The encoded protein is CASSEGPEKYF.

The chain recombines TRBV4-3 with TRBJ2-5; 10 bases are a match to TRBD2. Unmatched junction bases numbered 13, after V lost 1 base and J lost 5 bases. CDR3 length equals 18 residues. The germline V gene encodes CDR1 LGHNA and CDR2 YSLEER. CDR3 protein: CASSQARLAGEGVETQYF. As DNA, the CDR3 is TGCGCCAGCAGCCAAGCGAGACTAGCGGGTGAAGGGGTCGAGACCCAGTACTTC.

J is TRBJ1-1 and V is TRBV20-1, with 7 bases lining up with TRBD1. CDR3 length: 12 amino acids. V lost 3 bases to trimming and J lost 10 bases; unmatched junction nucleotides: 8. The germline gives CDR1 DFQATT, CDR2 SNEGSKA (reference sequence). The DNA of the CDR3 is TGCAGTGCTAGGGGGACAGCTCCGGGAGCTTTCTTT. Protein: CSARGTAPGAFF.

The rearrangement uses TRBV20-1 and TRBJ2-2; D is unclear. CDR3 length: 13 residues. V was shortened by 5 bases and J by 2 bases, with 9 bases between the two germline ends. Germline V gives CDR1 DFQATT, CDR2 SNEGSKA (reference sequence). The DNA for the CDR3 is TGCAGTGCTCCAAAGACCAACACCGGGGAGCTGTTTTTT. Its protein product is CSAPKTNTGELFF.

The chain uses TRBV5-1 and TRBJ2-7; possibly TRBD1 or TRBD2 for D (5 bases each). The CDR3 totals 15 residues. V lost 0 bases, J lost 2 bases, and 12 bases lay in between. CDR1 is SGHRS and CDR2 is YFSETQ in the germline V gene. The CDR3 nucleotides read TGCGCCAGCAGCTTGGAGGGACCCAGGACCTACGAGCAGTACTTC. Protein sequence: CASSLEGPRTYEQYF. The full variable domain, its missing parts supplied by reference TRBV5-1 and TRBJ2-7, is KAGVTQTPRYLIKTRGQQVTLSCSPISGHRSVSWYQQTPGQGLQFLFEYFSETQRNKGNFPGRFSGRQFSNSRSEMNVSTLELGDSALYLCASSLEGPRTYEQYFGPGTRLTVT.

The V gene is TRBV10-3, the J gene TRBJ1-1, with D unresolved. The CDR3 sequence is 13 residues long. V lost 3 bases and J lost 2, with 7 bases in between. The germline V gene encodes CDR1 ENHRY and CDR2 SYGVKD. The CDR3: CAISDRVNTEAFF. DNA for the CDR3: TGTGCCATCAGTGATAGGGTAAACACTGAAGCTTTCTTT.

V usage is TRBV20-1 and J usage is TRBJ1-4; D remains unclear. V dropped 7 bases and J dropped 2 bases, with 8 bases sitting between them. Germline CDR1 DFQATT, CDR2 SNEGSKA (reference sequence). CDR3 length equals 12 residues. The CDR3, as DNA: TGCAGTGTCTCAGCTACTAATGAAAAACTGTTTTTT. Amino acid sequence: CSVSATNEKLFF.

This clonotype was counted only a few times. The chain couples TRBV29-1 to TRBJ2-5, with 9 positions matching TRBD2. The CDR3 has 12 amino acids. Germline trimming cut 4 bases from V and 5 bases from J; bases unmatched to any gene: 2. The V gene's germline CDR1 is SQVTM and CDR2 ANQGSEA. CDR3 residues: CSVASGMETQYF. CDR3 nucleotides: TGCAGCGTTGCTAGCGGGATGGAGACCCAGTACTTC.

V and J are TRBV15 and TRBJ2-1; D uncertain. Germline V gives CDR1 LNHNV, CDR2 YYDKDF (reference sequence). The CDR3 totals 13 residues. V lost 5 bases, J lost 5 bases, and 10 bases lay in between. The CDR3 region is CATSYRSNNEQFF. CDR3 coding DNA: TGTGCCACCAGCTACCGTTCCAACAATGAGCAGTTCTTC.

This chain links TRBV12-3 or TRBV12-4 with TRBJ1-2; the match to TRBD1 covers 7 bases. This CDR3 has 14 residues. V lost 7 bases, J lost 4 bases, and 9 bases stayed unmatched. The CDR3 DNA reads TGTGCCAGCATTCGGGGAGGGGGCTTCTATGGCTACACCTTC. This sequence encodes CASIRGGGFYGYTF.

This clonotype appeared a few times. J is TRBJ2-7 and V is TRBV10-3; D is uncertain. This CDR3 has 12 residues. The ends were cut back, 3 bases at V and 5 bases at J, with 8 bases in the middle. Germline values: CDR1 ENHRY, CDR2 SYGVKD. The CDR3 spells CAISDWGNEQYF. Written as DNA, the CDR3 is TGTGCCATCAGTGATTGGGGAAACGAGCAGTACTTC.

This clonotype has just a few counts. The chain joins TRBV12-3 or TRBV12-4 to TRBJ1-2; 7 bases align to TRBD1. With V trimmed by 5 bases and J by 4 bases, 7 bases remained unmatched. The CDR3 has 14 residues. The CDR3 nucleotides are TGTGCCAGCAGTAGAATACAGGGGTCCTATGGCTACACCTTC. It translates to CASSRIQGSYGYTF.

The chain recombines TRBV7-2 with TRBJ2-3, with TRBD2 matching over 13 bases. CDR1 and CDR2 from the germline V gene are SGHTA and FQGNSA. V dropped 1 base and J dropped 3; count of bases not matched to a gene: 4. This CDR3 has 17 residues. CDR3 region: CASSLDGTSGTTDTQYF. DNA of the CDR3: TGTGCCAGCAGCTTAGACGGGACTAGCGGGACGACAGATACGCAGTATTTT.